The next 11 T cell receptor beta chains were all read from a single sample in a study of early T cells in non-severe SARS-CoV-2 infection. TCRdb processed the 5' RACE reads anew with MiXCR; each CDR3 protein has one entry. The table lists approximately 38,000 distinct CDR3 sequences, around 4.5% of them singletons. Sample: whole blood. The receptors were sampled from an adult who was a healthcare worker with PCR-confirmed SARS-CoV-2 infection or an uninfected control (not recorded which).

The chain has TRBV4-2 and TRBJ2-1; D not resolved. Trimming removed 1 base from V and 2 bases from J, with 15 bases in between. From germline, CDR1 is LGHNA and CDR2 YNFKEQ. This CDR3 comprises 17 residues. This CDR3 is CASSQGPTGTPYNEQFF. Here the CDR3 DNA reads TGTGCCAGCAGCCAAGGGCCGACTGGAACTCCCTACAATGAGCAGTTCTTC.

This clonotype showed up many times. The chain recombines TRBV14 with TRBJ2-7; D unresolved. Germline CDR1 is SGHDN and CDR2 is FVKESK. The germline V and J ends were trimmed by 3 bases and 2 bases, with 5 bases remaining between them. The CDR3 is made up of 12 amino acids. CDR3 region: CASSQGTYEQYF. As DNA, the CDR3 is TGTGCCAGCAGCCAGGGGACCTACGAGCAGTACTTC.

A word on this clonotype: Possible read error: a much larger clone is one base away. This rearrangement joins TRBV5-1 to TRBJ2-3, with 8 nucleotides matching TRBD1. This CDR3 is built from 14 residues. Per the germline V gene, CDR1 is SGHRS and CDR2 is YFSETQ. Here the CDR3 reads CVSSTGVYVDTQYF. The DNA of the CDR3 is TGCGTCAGCTCGACAGGGGTTTATGTAGATACGCAGTATTTT.

This clonotype was counted between two and nine times. The chain couples TRBV5-6 to TRBJ2-7, with 9 nucleotides matching TRBD1. From germline, CDR1 is SGHDT and CDR2 YYEEEE. Losses at the gene ends were 4 bases for V and 0 bases for J; bases not matched to a gene: 5. The CDR3 loop spans 15 amino acids. CDR3 nucleotides: TGTGCCAGCAGCCTGCCGGGACAGGGCTCCTACGAGCAGTACTTC. Translating gives CASSLPGQGSYEQYF.

The CDR3 protein is CASSRDPGASNEKLFF. CDR3 nucleotides: TGCGCCAGCAGCAGAGACCCCGGGGCTTCTAATGAAAAACTGTTTTTT. The chain is built from TRBV5-1 and TRBJ1-4, with a tentative D call TRBD1 (5 bases). Germline CDR1 is SGHRS and CDR2 is YFSETQ. The CDR3 has 16 amino acids. Trimming stripped 4 bases from V and 3 bases from J, with 16 bases between.

This clonotype has only a few counts. The rearrangement links TRBV5-6 to TRBJ1-5, with D unclear. The V end was cut by 3 bases, the J end by 4 bases, with 11 bases between. Germline V gene data show CDR1 as SGHDT and CDR2 as YYEEEE. This CDR3 has 14 amino acids. This CDR3 is CASSSGGRNQPQHF. CDR3 DNA: TGTGCCAGCAGCTCGGGAGGGCGTAATCAGCCCCAGCATTTT.

At least ten counts were recorded for this clonotype. The J gene is TRBJ2-3, the V gene TRBV20-1; possibly TRBD1 or TRBD2 for D (5 bases each). Trimming stripped 6 bases from V and 4 bases from J, with 20 bases between. Germline CDR1 and CDR2: DFQATT and SNEGSKA (reference sequence). The CDR3 is made up of 15 amino acids. The CDR3 DNA reads as TGCAGTGCCACCCCGGGAAGGGGAAGGGCAGATACGCAGTATTTT. Translated, it gives CSATPGRGRADTQYF.

In this sample, this clonotype turned up many times. The chain recombines TRBV2 with TRBJ2-2; D might be TRBD1 (5 bases). V lost 8 bases and J lost 5, with 15 bases in between. The germline CDR1 and CDR2 sequences are SNHLY and FYNNEI. This CDR3 comprises 14 residues. CDR3: CASAARTMTGELFF. CDR3 sequence (DNA): TGTGCCAGCGCAGCCCGGACAATGACCGGGGAGCTGTTTTTT.

The genes are TRBV5-1 and TRBJ2-1; D may be TRBD1 (5 bases). CDR3 length: 14 amino acids. Germline assignment: CDR1 SGHRS and CDR2 YFSETQ. Trimming removed 3 bases at V and 5 bases at J, with 12 bases between. The CDR3 spells CASSSDSTDNEQFF. The CDR3 DNA is TGCGCCAGCAGCTCCGACAGTACTGACAATGAGCAGTTCTTC.

This clonotype was seen many times. The rearrangement joins TRBV20-1 to TRBJ2-1, with 14 bases aligning to TRBD2. Looked up from germline, CDR1 is DFQATT and CDR2 is SNEGSKA (reference sequence). Unmatched junction bases numbered 5, after V lost 3 bases and J lost 4 bases. This CDR3 is 16 amino acids long. Here the CDR3 reads CSASHGLAGGYNEQFF. The CDR3 DNA reads as TGCAGTGCTAGCCACGGACTAGCGGGGGGATACAATGAGCAGTTCTTC.

This clonotype was counted ten times or more. This chain links TRBV28 with TRBJ1-1; D possibly corresponds to TRBD1 (5 bases). Deletions cut 5 bases from V and 4 bases from J, with 11 bases between. CDR1 and CDR2 (germline): MDHEN, SYDVKM. The CDR3 is made up of 13 amino acids. This CDR3 is CASSKLGVTEAFF. CDR3 DNA: TGTGCCAGCAGTAAGTTAGGGGTCACTGAAGCTTTCTTT.